This T cell receptor (beta chain) was captured in a study of CD8+ T cells in alopecia areata. For the study at large: Treated patients were given oral tofacitinib, which was dosed at 5 to 10 mg twice daily. A 6-month off-drug phase came after tofacitinib, which had lasted 6 to 18 months.

Overall study results and limits: In scalp and blood during tofacitinib, many expanded lesional clones persisted. Higher clonality and more expanded CD8+ clones appeared in lesional than normal scalp.

V lost 5 bases and J lost 1, with 8 bases in between. Per the germline V gene, CDR1 is SEHNR and CDR2 is FQNEAQ (reference sequence). This CDR3 spans 13 amino acids. About this clone: The antigen is unknown. The sample contains more than one DNA sequence encoding this CDR3.

Treatment here: oral pan-JAK inhibitor, 5-10 mg twice daily. RNA was extracted and reverse transcribed into cDNA as the sequencing template. The data were produced by immunoSEQ multiplex PCR, yet TCRdb's version contains in-frame clones alone and is incomplete. The data hold approximately 200,000 clones, with 60% to 70% observed a single time. V gene TRBV7-9 combines with J gene TRBJ1-1; D is unclear. The sequencing here drew on CD4+ T cells sorted from blood, taken at week 4, from a patient treated with tofacitinib. The clonotype was recovered from a human donor with alopecia areata. The DNA of the CDR3 is TGTGCCAGCAGCCGAGGGTCGAACACTGAAGCTTTCTTT. Its protein product is CASSRGSNTEAFF. Based on the CDR3 plus reference TRBV7-9 and TRBJ1-1, the full variable domain is DTGVSQNPRHKITKRGQNVTFRCDPISEHNRLYWYRQTLGQGPEFLTYFQNEAQLEKSRLLSDRFSAERPKGSFSTLEIQRTEQGDSAMYLCASSRGSNTEAFFGQGTRLTVV.